Each of the 22 T cell receptor beta chains below was sequenced from the same sample in a study of blood T cell repertoires in COVID-19. The method was immunoSEQ multiplex PCR; TCRdb's version includes in-frame clones alone and lacks a portion of them. The profile shows about 120,000 clones, over 80% of them singletons. The sequenced material came from peripheral blood. These receptors were collected from a man aged 70 or older with acute or convalescent COVID-19.

The rearrangement links TRBV28 to TRBJ2-1; D is perhaps TRBD1 (5 bases). Germline V gene lookup returns CDR1 MDHEN and CDR2 SYDVKM. With 2 bases removed from V and 2 bases from J, the gap between germline ends came to 7 bases. The CDR3 runs 14 residues. The CDR3 here is CASSLVGPYNEQFF. CDR3 DNA sequence: TGTGCCAGCAGTTTAGTGGGGCCCTACAATGAGCAGTTCTTC.

This clone has a single count. The V and J genes are TRBV14 and TRBJ1-3; TRBD1 matches 7 bases. The CDR3 has 16 amino acids. With 2 bases clipped from V and 1 base from J, the junction kept 5 bases outside the gene matches. CDR1 SGHDN and CDR2 FVKESK come from the germline V gene. The CDR3, as DNA: TGTGCCAGCAGCCAATGGGACAGACGATCTGGAAACACCATATATTTT. Protein sequence: CASSQWDRRSGNTIYF.

This clone came up a few times. The chain recombines TRBV28 with TRBJ1-1; D might be TRBD1 (5 bases). Per the germline V gene, CDR1 is MDHEN and CDR2 is SYDVKM. V was pared by 7 bases and J by 3 bases, with 15 bases between. This CDR3 has 14 amino acids. CDR3 DNA: TGTGCCAGCATCTTGGGGGGGTTGGACACTGAAGCTTTCTTT. It specifies CASILGGLDTEAFF.

J is TRBJ1-2 and V is TRBV3-1 (or the pseudogene TRBV3-2), with unresolved D. Germline assignment: CDR1 LGHDT and CDR2 YNNKEL (reference sequence). V was cut by 2 bases and J by 8 bases, with 9 bases left in between. The CDR3 spans 12 residues. This CDR3 is CASSQSGLGYTF. The CDR3 coding sequence is TGTGCCAGCAGCCAATCCGGGTTGGGCTACACCTTC.

The chain carries TRBV27 and TRBJ2-2; D remains unclear. The germline V gene has CDR1 MNHEY and CDR2 SMNVEV (reference sequence). This CDR3 contains 14 residues. V lost 8 bases and J 4 bases, leaving 14 bases between the germline ends. CDR3 protein: CASQPRTLTGELFF. In DNA, the CDR3 is TGTGCCAGCCAACCGCGAACCCTCACCGGGGAGCTGTTTTTT.

J is TRBJ2-1 and V is TRBV6-5, with TRBD1 matching 8 bases. V shed 6 bases and J 9 bases; nucleotides not matched to a gene: 4. This CDR3 comprises 12 residues. CDR1 and CDR2 from the germline V gene are MNHEY and SVGAGI. In DNA, the CDR3 is TGTGCCAGCAGAACAGGGGGTACTGAGCAGTTCTTC. This translates into CASRTGGTEQFF.

The rearrangement joins TRBV15 to TRBJ1-2, with 9 bases lining up with TRBD1. The CDR3 length is 16 residues. V shed 2 bases and J 1 base; nucleotides not matched to a gene: 5. Germline V lookup: CDR1 LNHNV, CDR2 YYDKDF (reference sequence). This CDR3 reads CATSRWDRVFNYGYTF. The CDR3 nucleotides read TGTGCCACCAGCAGATGGGACAGGGTCTTTAACTATGGCTACACCTTC.

The rearrangement uses TRBV9 and TRBJ2-2; 9 nucleotides match TRBD1. V shed 4 bases and J 7 bases; nucleotides not matched to a gene: 20. This CDR3 region has 19 residues. From germline, CDR1 is SGDLS and CDR2 YYNGEE. The CDR3 spells CASSFHRFSGQGSGGELFF. The DNA of the CDR3 is TGTGCCAGCAGCTTTCACAGATTCTCGGGACAGGGTTCGGGCGGGGAGCTGTTTTTT.

The J gene is TRBJ1-2, the V gene TRBV14; 9 bases agree with TRBD1. The CDR3 spans 15 residues. The germline V gene encodes CDR1 SGHDN and CDR2 FVKESK. With 2 bases clipped from V and 5 bases from J, the junction kept 6 bases outside the gene matches. CDR3 protein: CASSQQGTGTYGYTF. In DNA form, the CDR3 reads TGTGCCAGCAGCCAACAGGGGACAGGGACGTATGGCTACACCTTC.

This chain uses TRBV10-3 with TRBJ2-1, with D perhaps matching TRBD1 (5 bases). From germline, CDR1 is ENHRY and CDR2 SYGVKD. Trimming took 1 base from V and 7 from J, leaving 20 bases between them. This CDR3 has 17 amino acids. CDR3 in amino acids: CAISELTAPEAWNEQFF. In DNA, the CDR3 is TGTGCCATCAGTGAGTTGACAGCACCAGAAGCATGGAATGAGCAGTTCTTC.

This clone was picked up one time. V and J are TRBV9 and TRBJ1-3; no reliable D call. Germline-derived CDR1 and CDR2 are SGDLS and YYNGEE. Trimming pared 0 bases from V and 3 bases from J, leaving 13 bases between. The CDR3 spans 16 residues. The chain's CDR3 is CASSVDINSGGNTIYF. In DNA, the CDR3 is TGTGCCAGCAGCGTAGATATCAATTCGGGTGGAAACACCATATATTTT. Based on the CDR3 plus reference TRBV9 and TRBJ1-3, the full variable domain is DSGVTQTPKHLITATGQRVTLRCSPRSGDLSVYWYQQSLDQGLQFLIQYYNGEERAKGNILERFSAQQFPDLHSELNLSSLELGDSALYFCASSVDINSGGNTIYFGEGSWLTVV.

This clone was observed a handful of times. This chain joins TRBV6-6 and TRBJ2-3; D may be TRBD1 (6 bases). CDR3 length: 15 residues. Germline assignment: CDR1 MNHNY and CDR2 SVGAGI (reference sequence). Trimming stripped 2 bases from V and 1 base from J, with 10 bases between. The DNA for the CDR3 is TGTGCCAGCAGTTACGGGACAAGAGGCACAGATACGCAGTATTTT. This gives the protein CASSYGTRGTDTQYF.

The CDR3 loop is CASSLSAQGEKLFF. The CDR3 DNA reads as TGTGCCAGCTCACTCTCCGCACAGGGCGAAAAACTGTTTTTT. The chain uses TRBV18 and TRBJ1-4; perhaps TRBD1 as D (6 bases). The CDR3 extends over 14 amino acids. Looked up from germline, CDR1 is KGHSH and CDR2 is LQKENI. Trimming removed 4 bases at V and 8 bases at J, with 14 bases between.

This chain connects TRBV15 to TRBJ2-5; TRBD1 aligns across 7 bases. This CDR3 comprises 14 residues. CDR1 is LNHNV and CDR2 is YYDKDF in the germline V gene (reference sequence). V shed 0 bases and J 4 bases; nucleotides not matched to a gene: 2. CDR3 sequence: CATSRETGIETQYF. The CDR3 region has the DNA TGTGCCACCAGCAGAGAGACAGGGATAGAGACCCAGTACTTC. The variable domain in full, completed from reference TRBV15 and TRBJ2-5, reads DAMVIQNPRYQVTQFGKPVTLSCSQTLNHNVMYWYQQKSSQAPKLLFHYYDKDFNNEADTPDNFQSRRPNTSFCFLDIRSPGLGDTAMYLCATSRETGIETQYFGPGTRLLVL.

The rearrangement uses TRBV28 and TRBJ1-4; 9 bases are a match to TRBD1. This CDR3 has 16 amino acids. CDR1 is MDHEN and CDR2 is SYDVKM in the germline V gene. Losses at the gene ends were 3 bases for V and 6 bases for J; bases not matched to a gene: 8. The CDR3: CASSLPPGTGYEKLFF. As DNA, the CDR3 is TGTGCCAGCAGTTTGCCCCCCGGGACAGGGTATGAAAAACTGTTTTTT.

The chain couples TRBV6-5 to TRBJ1-5; 10 bases line up with TRBD1. Trimming removed 5 bases from V and 9 bases from J; junction bases left unmatched: 10. Germline values: CDR1 MNHEY, CDR2 SVGAGI. CDR3 length equals 15 residues. CDR3 in DNA: TGTGCCAGCAGTCCCCTGGGGACAGGGGTAAGGCCCCAGCATTTT. It yields the protein CASSPLGTGVRPQHF.

The chain employs TRBV5-1 and TRBJ2-7, with 7 bases identical to TRBD1. J was trimmed by 0 bases and V by 5 bases; bases with no gene match: 8. The CDR3 length is 15 residues. CDR1 and CDR2 from the germline V gene are SGHRS and YFSETQ. The CDR3 bases are TGCGCCAGCAGGGACCCGGGACAGCTCTCCTACGAGCAGTACTTC. Protein product: CASRDPGQLSYEQYF.

V usage is TRBV7-8 and J usage is TRBJ1-3, with D possibly matching TRBD1 (6 bases). From germline, CDR1 is SGHVS and CDR2 FQNEAQ. V dropped 4 bases and J dropped 4 bases, with 8 bases sitting between them. The CDR3 loop spans 13 amino acids. The CDR3, as DNA: TGTGCCAGCAGCTCGGGACAAGGAAACACCATATATTTT. Its protein product is CASSSGQGNTIYF.

This clone has more than one count but fewer than ten. This chain joins TRBV12-3 or TRBV12-4 and TRBJ1-3; D unresolved. CDR3 size: 13 residues. The germline V and J ends were trimmed by 3 bases and 3 bases, with 6 bases remaining between them. The DNA of the CDR3 is TGTGCCAGCAGTTTCGGTCTTGGAAACACCATATATTTT. Protein sequence: CASSFGLGNTIYF.

The rearrangement joins TRBV5-1 to TRBJ2-7; 7 positions match TRBD1. The CDR3 spans 15 residues. Per germline, CDR1 SGHRS and CDR2 YFSETQ. V shed 4 bases, J shed 1 base, and the junction held 8 bases outside the gene matches. The CDR3 bases are TGCGCCAGCAGCCTCACAGGGGTCCCGTCCTACGAGCAGTACTTC. Protein product: CASSLTGVPSYEQYF.

The chain joins TRBV23-1 to TRBJ1-5, with TRBD1 identical over 7 bases. TRBV23-1 is known as an ORF, though its function is uncertain. The CDR3 is 14 amino acids. J gave up 3 bases and V 8 bases, and 7 bases lay outside the gene matches. The CDR3 sequence: CASSPGTANQPQHF. The CDR3 bases are TGCGCCAGCTCCCCCGGGACAGCCAATCAGCCCCAGCATTTT.

The rearrangement uses TRBV27 and TRBJ1-2; 8 bases match TRBD1. This CDR3 region has 15 residues. Germline trimming cut 6 bases from V and 2 bases from J; bases unmatched to any gene: 8. Germline V gene sequence: CDR1 MNHEY, CDR2 SMNVEV (reference sequence). DNA of the CDR3: TGTGCCAGCAGGACGCCGGGGACAGGCAACTATGGCTACACCTTC. It is translated as CASRTPGTGNYGYTF.